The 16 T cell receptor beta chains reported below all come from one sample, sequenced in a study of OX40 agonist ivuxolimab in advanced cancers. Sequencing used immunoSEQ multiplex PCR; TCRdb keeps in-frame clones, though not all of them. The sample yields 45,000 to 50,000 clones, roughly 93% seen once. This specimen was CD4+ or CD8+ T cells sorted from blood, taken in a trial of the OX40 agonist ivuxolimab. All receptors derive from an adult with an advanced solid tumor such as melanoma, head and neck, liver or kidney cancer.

CDR3 sequence (DNA): TGTGCCAGCAGCTTAGGACTAGCGGGAATTAATGAGCAGTTCTTC. This encodes CASSLGLAGINEQFF. The rearrangement links TRBV11-2 to TRBJ2-1; 11 bases match TRBD2. The CDR3 contains 15 residues. V shed 1 base, J shed 7 bases, and the junction held 3 bases outside the gene matches. The germline V gene encodes CDR1 SGHAT and CDR2 FQNNGV. The full variable domain, completed using reference TRBV11-2 and TRBJ2-1, is EAGVAQSPRYKIIEKRQSVAFWCNPISGHATLYWYQQILGQGPKLLIQFQNNGVVDDSQLPKDRFSAERLKGVDSTLKIQPAKLEDSAVYLCASSLGLAGINEQFFGPGTRLTVL.

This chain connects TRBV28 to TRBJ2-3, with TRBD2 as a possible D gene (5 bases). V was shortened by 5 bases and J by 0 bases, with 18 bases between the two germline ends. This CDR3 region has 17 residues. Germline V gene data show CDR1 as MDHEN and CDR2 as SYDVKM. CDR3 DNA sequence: TGTGCCAGCAGTCCCAGACCCGACTACCGGAGCACAGATACGCAGTATTTT. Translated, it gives CASSPRPDYRSTDTQYF. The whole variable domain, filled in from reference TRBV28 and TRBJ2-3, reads DVKVTQSSRYLVKRTGEKVFLECVQDMDHENMFWYRQDPGLGLRLIYFSYDVKMKEKGDIPEGYSVSREKKERFSLILESASTNQTSMYLCASSPRPDYRSTDTQYFGPGTRLTVL.

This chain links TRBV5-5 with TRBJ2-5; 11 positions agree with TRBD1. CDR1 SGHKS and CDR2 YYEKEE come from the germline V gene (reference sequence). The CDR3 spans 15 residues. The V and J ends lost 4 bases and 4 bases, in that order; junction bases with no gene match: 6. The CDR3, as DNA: TGTGCCAGCAGCCCAGGGACAGGGGGTGGAGAGACCCAGTACTTC. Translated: CASSPGTGGGETQYF.

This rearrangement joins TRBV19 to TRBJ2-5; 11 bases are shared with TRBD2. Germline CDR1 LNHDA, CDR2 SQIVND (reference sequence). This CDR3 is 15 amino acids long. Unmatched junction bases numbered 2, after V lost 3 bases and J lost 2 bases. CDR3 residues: CASSILAGGQETQYF. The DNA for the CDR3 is TGTGCCAGTAGTATTCTAGCGGGGGGTCAAGAGACCCAGTACTTC.

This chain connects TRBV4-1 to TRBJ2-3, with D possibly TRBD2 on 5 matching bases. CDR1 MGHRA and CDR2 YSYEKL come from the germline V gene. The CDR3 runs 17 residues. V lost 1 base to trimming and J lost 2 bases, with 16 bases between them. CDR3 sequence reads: CASSQGPPPGFTDTQYF. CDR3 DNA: TGCGCCAGCAGCCAAGGCCCACCTCCGGGGTTCACAGATACGCAGTATTTT.

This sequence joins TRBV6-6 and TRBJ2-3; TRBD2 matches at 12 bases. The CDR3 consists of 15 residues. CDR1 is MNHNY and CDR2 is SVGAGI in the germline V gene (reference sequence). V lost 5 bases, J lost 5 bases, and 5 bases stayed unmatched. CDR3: CASSRLAGAVDTQYF. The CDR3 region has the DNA TGTGCCAGCAGTAGACTAGCGGGAGCGGTAGATACGCAGTATTTT.

The CDR3: CASSLAGGGTYEQYF. The CDR3 DNA is TGTGCCAGCAGTTTAGCGGGCGGCGGAACCTACGAGCAGTACTTC. J is TRBJ2-7 and V is TRBV27, with a possible D match to TRBD2 (5 bases). This CDR3 comprises 15 residues. The germline CDR1 and CDR2 sequences are MNHEY and SMNVEV (reference sequence). V was trimmed by 2 bases and J by 2 bases, leaving 13 bases between them.

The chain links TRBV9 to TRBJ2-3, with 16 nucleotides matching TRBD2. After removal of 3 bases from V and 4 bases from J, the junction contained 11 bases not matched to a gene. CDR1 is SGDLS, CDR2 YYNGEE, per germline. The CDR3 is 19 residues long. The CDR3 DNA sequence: TGTGCCAGCAGCGCGGGACTAGCGGGGGGGCGCTTTTTCCCAGATACGCAGTATTTT. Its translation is CASSAGLAGGRFFPDTQYF.

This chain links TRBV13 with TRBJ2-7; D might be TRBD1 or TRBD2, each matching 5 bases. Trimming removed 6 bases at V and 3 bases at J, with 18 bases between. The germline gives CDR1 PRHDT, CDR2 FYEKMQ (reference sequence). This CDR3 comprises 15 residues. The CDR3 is CASSEGGGDSYEQYF. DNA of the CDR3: TGTGCCAGCAGTGAGGGTGGTGGCGACAGCTACGAGCAGTACTTC.

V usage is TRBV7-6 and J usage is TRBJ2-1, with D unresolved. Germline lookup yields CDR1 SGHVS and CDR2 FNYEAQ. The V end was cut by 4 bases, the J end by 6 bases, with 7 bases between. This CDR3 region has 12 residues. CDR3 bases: TGTGCCAGCAGCTCGGGCGTCAATGAGCAGTTCTTC. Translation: CASSSGVNEQFF.

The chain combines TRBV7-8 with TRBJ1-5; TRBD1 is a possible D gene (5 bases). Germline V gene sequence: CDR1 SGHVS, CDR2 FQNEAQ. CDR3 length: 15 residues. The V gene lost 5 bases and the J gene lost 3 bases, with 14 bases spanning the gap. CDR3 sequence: CASSEPGAYNQPQHF. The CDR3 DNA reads TGTGCCAGCAGCGAACCCGGGGCCTACAATCAGCCCCAGCATTTT.

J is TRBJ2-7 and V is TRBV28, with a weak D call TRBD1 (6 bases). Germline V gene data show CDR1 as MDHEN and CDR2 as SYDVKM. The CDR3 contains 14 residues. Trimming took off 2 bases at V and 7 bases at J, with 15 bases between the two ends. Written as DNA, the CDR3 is TGTGCCAGCAGTTTAAGGGCAGGGGCTGAGGAGCAGTACTTC. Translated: CASSLRAGAEEQYF.

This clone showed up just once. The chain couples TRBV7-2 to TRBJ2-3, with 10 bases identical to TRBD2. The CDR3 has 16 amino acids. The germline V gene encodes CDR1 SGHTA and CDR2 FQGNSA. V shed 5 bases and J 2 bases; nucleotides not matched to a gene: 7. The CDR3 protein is CASSVPSGGVTDTQYF. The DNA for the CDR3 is TGTGCCAGCAGCGTCCCTAGCGGGGGAGTCACAGATACGCAGTATTTT.

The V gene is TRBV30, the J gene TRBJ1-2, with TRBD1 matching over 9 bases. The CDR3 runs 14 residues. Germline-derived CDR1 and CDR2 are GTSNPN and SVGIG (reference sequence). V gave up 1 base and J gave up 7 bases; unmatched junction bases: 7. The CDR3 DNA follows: TGTGCCTGGAGTGACCGGGACAGGGAGCGTGGCTACACCTTC. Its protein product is CAWSDRDRERGYTF. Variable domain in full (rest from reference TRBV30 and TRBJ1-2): SQTIHQWPATLVQPVGSPLSLECTVEGTSNPNLYWYRQAAGRGLQLLFYSVGIGQISSEVPQNLSASRPQDRQFILSSKKLLLSDSGFYLCAWSDRDRERGYTFGSGTRLTVV.

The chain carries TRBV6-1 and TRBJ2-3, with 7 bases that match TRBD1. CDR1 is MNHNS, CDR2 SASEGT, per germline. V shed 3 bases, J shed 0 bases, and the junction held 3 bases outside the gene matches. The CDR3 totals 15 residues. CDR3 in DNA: TGTGCCAGCAGTGACCTACAGGGGAGCACAGATACGCAGTATTTT. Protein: CASSDLQGSTDTQYF.

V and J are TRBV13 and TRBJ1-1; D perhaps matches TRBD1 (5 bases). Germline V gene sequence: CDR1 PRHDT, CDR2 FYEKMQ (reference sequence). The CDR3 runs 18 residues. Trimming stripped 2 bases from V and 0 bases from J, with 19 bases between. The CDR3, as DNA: TGTGCCAGCAGCTTACCACTCCCGCCACAGGACCTGAACACTGAAGCTTTCTTT. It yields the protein CASSLPLPPQDLNTEAFF. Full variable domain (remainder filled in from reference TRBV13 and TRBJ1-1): AAGVIQSPRHLIKEKRETATLKCYPIPRHDTVYWYQQGPGQDPQFLISFYEKMQSDKGSIPDRFSAQQFSDYHSELNMSSLELGDSALYFCASSLPLPPQDLNTEAFFGQGTRLTVV.